Following are 18 T cell receptor beta chains from one sample sequenced in a study of monozygotic twins with inflammatory bowel disease (dated by TCRdb to between 2019 and 2020). Receptors were amplified or captured by 5' RACE. TCRdb shows the sequencer as Illumina HiSeq 2500. Through TCRdb reprocessing, the reads give one entry per CDR3 protein sequence; DNA is omitted. The data table for this sample lists around 200,000 distinct CDR3 sequences. The ten largest clones represent less than 2% of the sample. The specimen was blood. Receptor source: a human donor with ulcerative colitis or Crohn's disease, or a healthy co-twin of an affected twin (not recorded which).

The chain has TRBV5-1 and TRBJ1-1. This CDR3 comprises 14 residues. From germline, CDR1 is SGHRS and CDR2 YFSETQ. The CDR3 spells CASSLPGQWAEAFF.

The chain recombines TRBV10-3 with TRBJ2-2; TCRdb's D gene call, TRBD1, goes unchecked for lack of DNA. Germline CDR1 ENHRY, CDR2 SYGVKD. The CDR3 length is 15 residues. The CDR3 is CAISDAGTATGELFF.

CDR3 residues: CASSKGDYTDTQYF. The chain couples TRBV5-1 to TRBJ2-3; with no DNA, the TCRdb D assignment of TRBD2 cannot be verified. The CDR3 sequence is 14 residues long. CDR1 and CDR2 from the germline V gene are SGHRS and YFSETQ.

The chain recombines TRBV11-2 with TRBJ2-1; the TCRdb call, TRBD2, lacks DNA for checking. CDR1 is SGHAT, CDR2 FQNNGV, per germline. This CDR3 has 14 amino acids. CDR3 region: CASSPSGGSRILFF. The variable domain in full, with the rest retrieved from reference TRBV11-2 and TRBJ2-1, is EAGVAQSPRYKIIEKRQSVAFWCNPISGHATLYWYQQILGQGPKLLIQFQNNGVVDDSQLPKDRFSAERLKGVDSTLKIQPAKLEDSAVYLCASSPSGGSRILFFGPGTRLTVL.

The CDR3 loop reads CASKEGSASLYEQYF. V usage is TRBV2 and J usage is TRBJ2-7; TCRdb proposes TRBD2, but this gene call is untestable without DNA. There are 15 residues in the CDR3. Germline CDR1 and CDR2: SNHLY and FYNNEI. Complete variable domain (other parts from reference TRBV2 and TRBJ2-7): EPEVTQTPSHQVTQMGQEVILRCVPISNHLYFYWYRQILGQKVEFLVSFYNNEISEKSEIFDDQFSVERPDGSNFTLKIRSTKLEDSAMYFCASKEGSASLYEQYFGPGTRLTVT.

V gene TRBV20-1 combines with J gene TRBJ2-7. The length of the CDR3 is 14 residues. Germline V lookup: CDR1 DFQATT, CDR2 SNEGSKA (reference sequence). The chain's CDR3 is CSARDESSSYEQYF.

V is TRBV15 and J is TRBJ1-5; TCRdb selects TRBD1, and the lack of DNA leaves this call unchecked. From germline, CDR1 is LNHNV and CDR2 YYDKDF (reference sequence). This CDR3 spans 15 amino acids. CDR3: CATSRGTGNNQPQHF.

The V call is TRBV20-1, the J call TRBJ2-7. The CDR3 length is 15 residues. Germline CDR1 DFQATT, CDR2 SNEGSKA (reference sequence). The CDR3 loop reads CSARVEKGSSYEQYF.

V gene TRBV20-1 combines with J gene TRBJ2-1; TCRdb calls TRBD1, which cannot be checked without DNA. Germline-derived CDR1 and CDR2 are DFQATT and SNEGSKA (reference sequence). The CDR3 is 13 amino acids. CDR3 residues: CSAWDILGNEQFF.

This chain joins TRBV12-3 or TRBV12-4 and TRBJ2-3; the TCRdb D gene call, TRBD2, has no DNA to confirm it. The CDR3 length is 13 residues. Here the CDR3 reads CASRTSGTDTQYF.

This sequence joins TRBV4-1 and TRBJ2-5; no DNA is available, so the TRBD2 call from TCRdb remains unchecked. Germline CDR1 is MGHRA and CDR2 is YSYEKL. The CDR3 contains 16 residues. The CDR3 here is CASSQEGLAGRETQYF.

The chain couples TRBV5-1 to TRBJ1-1; the D gene TCRdb calls, TRBD1, cannot be checked with no DNA. The germline CDR1 and CDR2 sequences are SGHRS and YFSETQ. This CDR3 spans 15 amino acids. The CDR3 loop reads CASSYSLTGSNEAFF.

The rearrangement links TRBV27 to TRBJ1-1; TCRdb names TRBD1, which stays unverified in the absence of DNA. Germline V lookup: CDR1 MNHEY, CDR2 SMNVEV (reference sequence). The CDR3 spans 14 residues. Here the CDR3 reads CASSSWGGNTEAFF.

The chain uses TRBV5-1 and TRBJ2-2; the TRBD2 assignment by TCRdb is unverifiable without DNA. This CDR3 has 15 amino acids. CDR1 and CDR2 from the germline V gene are SGHRS and YFSETQ. The CDR3 reads CASSPLAGRTGELFF. The full variable domain, in which reference TRBV5-1 and TRBJ2-2 provide the parts outside the CDR3, is KAGVTQTPRYLIKTRGQQVTLSCSPISGHRSVSWYQQTPGQGLQFLFEYFSETQRNKGNFPGRFSGRQFSNSRSEMNVSTLELGDSALYLCASSPLAGRTGELFFGEGSRLTVL.

The rearrangement joins TRBV18 to TRBJ2-7. CDR1 is KGHSH, CDR2 LQKENI, per germline. There are 14 residues in the CDR3. CDR3 in amino acids: CASSPQQGPYEQYF.

CDR3 sequence reads: CASSLGGFGEKLFF. The chain carries TRBV12-3 or TRBV12-4 and TRBJ1-4; TCRdb calls TRBD1, which cannot be checked without DNA. The CDR3 runs 14 residues.

CDR3 sequence: CSARDRGTFTEAFF. The V and J genes are TRBV20-1 and TRBJ1-1. CDR1 and CDR2 (germline): DFQATT, SNEGSKA (reference sequence). The length of the CDR3 is 14 residues.

This rearrangement joins TRBV5-5 to TRBJ1-1; TCRdb calls TRBD1, which cannot be checked without DNA. This CDR3 has 15 residues. CDR1 and CDR2 (germline): SGHKS, YYEKEE (reference sequence). The chain's CDR3 is CASSLTGGGYTEAFF.